Described below is a single TCR beta chain sequence and its context. Its antigen is still unknown. This sample also contains other DNA sequences that code for the same CDR3. The data belong to a study of shared clonotypes between healthy human individuals. Study observations and caveats: Investigators collected only blood, and repertoires in tissues likely differ. The donor pool, a small one, limited the genetic and exposure-history diversity represented.

Germline V lookup: CDR1 SGHRS, CDR2 YFSETQ. This CDR3 has 15 amino acids. Trimming shortened V by 1 base and J by 4 bases, and 12 bases separated the two germline ends. Sequenced by immunoSEQ multiplex PCR; TCRdb stores in-frame clones only, minus some. The sample lists over 2 million clones; approximately 90% were seen once. This chain joins TRBV5-1 and TRBJ2-1; D gene ambiguous. The sample was naive CD4+ T cells from PBMCs. Subset indicated: CD45RA+ positively selected. The sequence was collected from a young man in good health. Some clones in this sample may be carry-over from other donors' samples. DNA of the CDR3: TGCGCCAGCAGCTTGTTGACGGGCCCTTACAATGAGCAGTTCTTC. Protein product: CASSLLTGPYNEQFF.